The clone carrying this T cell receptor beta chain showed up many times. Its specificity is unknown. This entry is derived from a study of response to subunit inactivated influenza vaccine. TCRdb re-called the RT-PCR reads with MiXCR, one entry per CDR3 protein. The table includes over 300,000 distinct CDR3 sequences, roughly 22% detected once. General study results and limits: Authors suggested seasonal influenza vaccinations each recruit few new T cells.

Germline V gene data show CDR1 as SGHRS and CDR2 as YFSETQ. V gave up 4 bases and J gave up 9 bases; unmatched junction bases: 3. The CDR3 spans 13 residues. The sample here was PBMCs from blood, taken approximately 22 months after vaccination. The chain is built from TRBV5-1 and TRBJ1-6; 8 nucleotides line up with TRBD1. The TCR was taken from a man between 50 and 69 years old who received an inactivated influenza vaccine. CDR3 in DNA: TGCGCCAGCAGCCGACAGGGGAGTTCACCCCTCCACTTT. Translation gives CASSRQGSSPLHF.